The 23 T cell receptor beta chains below all came from one sample that was sequenced in a study of breast tumors, draining lymph nodes, adjacent tissues. In TCRdb, the multiplex PCR reads were re-called with MiXCR into one record per CDR3 protein. The data contain around 290,000 distinct CDR3 sequences, more than 30% of them singletons. The lymph nodes were axillary draining lymph nodes from breast cancer patients. Input material: axillary lymph node tissue. The source is a female donor with breast cancer. Some clones in this sample may be carry-over from other donors' samples.

There are a few counts of this clonotype. This chain uses TRBV12-3 or TRBV12-4 with TRBJ2-1, with 8 bases identical to TRBD1. After removal of 6 bases from V and 7 bases from J, the junction contained 11 bases not matched to a gene. The CDR3 has 15 residues. This CDR3 reads CASSERGTGSNEQFF. Here the CDR3 DNA reads TGTGCCAGCAGCGAACGAGGGACAGGTTCAAATGAGCAGTTCTTC.

This clonotype was seen at least ten times. The chain employs TRBV9 and TRBJ2-3; 15 bases align to TRBD2. The V segment lost 2 bases and the J segment 8 bases; nucleotides outside the gene matches: 12. The CDR3 covers 18 residues. The V gene's germline CDR1 is SGDLS and CDR2 YYNGEE. DNA of the CDR3: TGTGCCAGCAGCGTCGACCCTGGGACTAGCGGGAGGAAGGGTACGCAGTATTTT. Translating it yields CASSVDPGTSGRKGTQYF.

As regards this clonotype: One junction end does not reproduce the germline sequence, and a read error may be involved. V usage is TRBV7-9 and J usage is TRBJ2-7, with a tentative D call TRBD1 (6 bases). The CDR3 is made up of 18 amino acids. Germline CDR1 is SEHNR and CDR2 is FQNEAQ (reference sequence). The CDR3 here is CASTLDSPGQLITYEQYF. The CDR3 DNA follows: TGTGCCAGCACCTTAGATTCGCCTGGACAGCTAATAACCTACGAGCAGTACTTC.

This clonotype has just a few counts. The chain couples TRBV7-2 to TRBJ1-1; no firm D call. Looked up from germline, CDR1 is SGHTA and CDR2 is FQGNSA. V lost 2 bases, J lost 4 bases, and 11 bases lay in between. CDR3 length: 14 amino acids. The CDR3 spells CASSLQEWGTEAFF. The CDR3 DNA is TGTGCCAGCAGCTTACAGGAGTGGGGCACTGAAGCTTTCTTT.

This clonotype was recorded at least ten times. This chain links TRBV11-1 with TRBJ1-2; the D is unclear. Germline lookup yields CDR1 SGHAT and CDR2 FQDESV (reference sequence). V was shortened by 3 bases and J by 4 bases, with 9 bases between the two germline ends. The CDR3 is 13 residues long. CDR3 loop: CASSLHSTYGYTF. The CDR3, as DNA: TGTGCCAGCAGCTTGCACTCCACCTATGGCTACACCTTC.

Many counts were recorded for this clonotype. The genes are TRBV7-9 and TRBJ2-1; D gene ambiguous. CDR1 is SEHNR, CDR2 FQNEAQ, per germline (reference sequence). There are 14 residues in the CDR3. Trimming removed 2 bases from V and 0 bases from J, with 5 bases in between. CDR3 loop: CASSLLVSYNEQFF. CDR3 in DNA: TGTGCCAGCAGCTTACTAGTCTCCTACAATGAGCAGTTCTTC.

Turning to this clonotype: The conserved phenylalanine or tryptophan normally closing the CDR3 is absent here, so this likely arose from a read error. The DNA is left out, because the CDR3 cannot be placed on it with certainty; the CDR3 is given as TCRdb lists it. This chain uses TRBV29-1 with TRBJ1-2; the table's D call of TRBD1 was not tested on the DNA. With termini counted, the CDR3 has 10 amino acids. The germline V gene has CDR1 SQVTM and CDR2 ANQGSEA. CDR3 protein: CGVVGDRTAC.

The chain links TRBV9 to TRBJ2-3, with a possible D match to TRBD2 (5 bases). Germline V gene data show CDR1 as SGDLS and CDR2 as YYNGEE. The CDR3 has 16 amino acids. The ends were cut back, 0 bases at V and 10 bases at J, with 21 bases in the middle. The CDR3 DNA sequence: TGTGCCAGCAGCGTAGACGGTTCGGGCGGTCGGGGTGCGCAGTATTTT. Protein: CASSVDGSGGRGAQYF.

This clonotype was picked up a small number of times. This chain connects TRBV28 to TRBJ2-5; tentative D call: TRBD2 (6 bases). CDR1 and CDR2 (germline): MDHEN, SYDVKM. Deletions cut 10 bases from V and 5 bases from J, with 11 bases between. The CDR3 runs to 11 residues. The CDR3 region is CATGRTETQYF. In DNA, the CDR3 is TGTGCCACCGGGAGAACTGAGACCCAGTACTTC.

This clonotype was seen many times. The CDR3: CASHRIQPRNTIYF. CDR3 DNA: TGTGCCAGCCACCGGATTCAGCCTCGAAACACCATATATTTT. The genes are TRBV6-2 or TRBV6-3 and TRBJ1-3; D is ambiguous. V dropped 8 bases and J dropped 5 bases, with 16 bases sitting between them. Germline lookup yields CDR1 MNHEY and CDR2 SVGEGT. The CDR3 spans 14 residues.

This clonotype was seen at least ten times. This chain connects TRBV2 to TRBJ2-5, with unresolved D. The CDR3 has 13 residues. Germline assignment: CDR1 SNHLY and CDR2 FYNNEI. Trimming took 7 bases from V and 5 from J, leaving 14 bases between them. The DNA of the CDR3 is TGTGCCAGCAAGACTTCGGTACTTGAGACCCAGTACTTC. This gives the protein CASKTSVLETQYF.

This clonotype was seen repeatedly, ten times or more. This chain uses TRBV6-5 with TRBJ2-1, with D possibly being TRBD2 (6 bases). Trimming removed 10 bases from V and 7 bases from J, with 29 bases in between. CDR1 is MNHEY and CDR2 is SVGAGI in the germline V gene. The CDR3 contains 17 residues. Here the CDR3 DNA reads TGTGCCAACGAGGGCCCCAATGGAGGGAGTAGGGAGAATGAGCAGTTCTTC. Amino acid sequence: CANEGPNGGSRENEQFF.

This clonotype came up many times. The rearrangement uses TRBV12-3 or TRBV12-4 and TRBJ1-3, with a tentative D call TRBD1 (5 bases). V lost 7 bases to trimming and J lost 4 bases, with 20 bases between them. The length of the CDR3 is 16 residues. CDR3 DNA: TGTGCCAGCACCCCGGCGGGTGGGGCCAAAGGAAACACCATATATTTT. Its protein is CASTPAGGAKGNTIYF.

This clonotype was counted between two and nine times. This chain connects TRBV20-1 to TRBJ1-1, with TRBD1 identical over 7 bases. The CDR3 extends over 14 amino acids. The trim removed 2 bases at V and 3 bases at J, leaving 6 bases unmatched. Looked up from germline, CDR1 is DFQATT and CDR2 is SNEGSKA (reference sequence). The CDR3 nucleotides are TGCAGTGCTAGAATGACAGGGTTGTACACTGAAGCTTTCTTT. As protein: CSARMTGLYTEAFF.

This clonotype has more than one count but fewer than ten. The chain couples TRBV28 to TRBJ2-7; the D gene is possibly TRBD2 (5 bases). Trimming left V 3 bases short and J 3 bases short, with 21 bases between. Per the germline V gene, CDR1 is MDHEN and CDR2 is SYDVKM. This CDR3 region has 17 residues. CDR3 bases: TGTGCCAGCAGTTTGGTCTCCGGGATTAACCTCGTCTACGAGCAGTACTTC. Its protein product is CASSLVSGINLVYEQYF.

For this clonotype: This may be a read error, as it is one base from a much larger clone. The conserved phenylalanine or tryptophan is not found at the CDR3 terminus, so this likely reflects a read error. The V and J genes are TRBV20-1 and TRBJ2-5, with 8 bases identical to TRBD2. Germline V gene lookup returns CDR1 DFQATT and CDR2 SNEGSKA (reference sequence). The CDR3 totals 15 residues. V lost 5 bases to trimming and J lost 3 bases; unmatched junction nucleotides: 11. CDR3 coding DNA: TGCAGTGCTGCACCGGGACTAGGCACGAAAGAGACCCAGTACTCC. It is translated as CSAAPGLGTKETQYS.

This clonotype was counted ten times or more. This sequence joins TRBV24-1 and TRBJ2-2, with 8 bases matching TRBD1. The ends lost 0 bases at V and 4 bases at J; junction bases unmatched: 3. CDR1 is KGHDR, CDR2 SFDVKD, per germline. The CDR3 is made up of 16 amino acids. The CDR3 nucleotides are TGTGCCACCAGTGATTTGGGGACAGGACGCACCGGGGAGCTGTTTTTT. Translated: CATSDLGTGRTGELFF.

As regards this clonotype: This could be a read error, since a much larger clone is one nucleotide away. The CDR3 region has the DNA TGTGCCAGCAGCTTGGTCTCAACCTCTGGGGCCAACGTCCTGACTTTC. This codes for CASSLVSTSGANVLTF. This chain uses TRBV5-4 with TRBJ2-6; D not certain. This CDR3 is built from 16 residues. V was shortened by 0 bases and J by 0 bases, with 7 bases between the two germline ends. CDR1 and CDR2 (germline): SGHNT, YYREEE (reference sequence).

The CDR3 reads CASSISDLAGIADTQYF. The CDR3 coding sequence is TGTGCCAGCAGCATAAGCGACCTAGCGGGGATTGCAGATACGCAGTATTTT. This sequence joins TRBV7-2 and TRBJ2-3; 9 bases are shared with TRBD2. CDR3 size: 17 residues. V was pared by 5 bases and J by 4 bases, with 13 bases of the junction left unmatched. Germline lookup yields CDR1 SGHTA and CDR2 FQGNSA.

The chain combines TRBV5-8 with TRBJ1-2; no clear D gene. V was shortened by 2 bases and J by 4 bases, with 9 bases between the two germline ends. The length of the CDR3 is 13 residues. Germline V CDR1 and CDR2: SGHTS, YDEGEE. The CDR3 loop is CASSLQSTYGYTF. As DNA, the CDR3 is TGTGCCAGCAGCTTACAGTCCACCTATGGCTACACCTTC.

This clonotype turned up a few times. Being one base from a much bigger clone, this may be a read error. The chain links TRBV20-1 to TRBJ2-5; 7 bases match TRBD1. Germline CDR1 and CDR2: DFQATT and SNEGSKA (reference sequence). The CDR3 extends over 12 amino acids. CDR3 in DNA: TGCAGTGCCACGGGACAGCAAGAGACCCCGTACTTC. Protein product: CSATGQQETPYF.

About this clonotype: This may be a read error: a much more frequent sequence differs by one nucleotide. The chain has TRBV5-1 and TRBJ2-1, with TRBD2 matching 11 bases. The CDR3 has 15 residues. Germline V CDR1 and CDR2: SGHRS, YFSETQ. The V segment lost 7 bases and the J segment 4 bases; nucleotides outside the gene matches: 7. CDR3 in DNA: TGCGCCAGCGGCGGGGGACTAGCGGAGTACAATGAGCAGTTCTTC. This encodes CASGGGLAEYNEQFF.

The rearrangement uses TRBV20-1 and TRBJ1-1; tentatively, D is TRBD1 (5 bases). The CDR3 contains 16 residues. The V gene lost 3 bases and the J gene lost 1 base, with 18 bases spanning the gap. The germline V gene encodes CDR1 DFQATT and CDR2 SNEGSKA (reference sequence). The CDR3 here is CSARTAGGMGNTEAFF. Here the CDR3 DNA reads TGCAGTGCTAGGACGGCTGGGGGAATGGGGAACACTGAAGCTTTCTTT.